This is a list of T cell receptor beta chains from one sample in a study of radiation and T cells in renal cell carcinoma. The table came from immunoSEQ multiplex PCR; TCRdb's copy has only in-frame clones and leaves some out. The data contain tens of thousands of clones, 40% to 55% of them singletons. This specimen consisted of tumor tissue, obtained from a patient whose treatment included radiotherapy and nephrectomy. The receptors were sampled from a woman between 50 and 59 years old with renal cell carcinoma. Both conserved end residues are part of each CDR3. The D gene is left open where the match is weak. Size is stated for part of the rows, as once, few or many counts, or as a class when the clone is expanded.

v_call: TRBV5-1
d_call: -
clone_size: -
j_call: TRBJ1-1
cdr3_aa: CASSLGGAVANTEAFF
cdr3_nt: TGCGCCAGCAGCTTGGGTGGAGCGGTTGCGAACACTGAAGCTTTCTTT

v_call: TRBV7-8
d_call: -
clone_size: -
j_call: TRBJ2-7
cdr3_aa: CASSFLGGRAPYEQYF
cdr3_nt: TGTGCCAGCAGCTTTCTAGGAGGCAGAGCCCCCTACGAGCAGTACTTC

v_call: TRBV30
d_call: -
clone_size: few
j_call: TRBJ1-2
cdr3_aa: CAWSVEPLYGYTF
cdr3_nt: TGTGCCTGGAGTGTAGAGCCGCTCTATGGCTACACCTTC

v_call: TRBV9
d_call: -
clone_size: few
j_call: TRBJ1-2
cdr3_aa: CASSAIPGPIYGYTF
cdr3_nt: TGTGCCAGCAGCGCCATACCGGGACCGATCTATGGCTACACCTTC

v_call: TRBV5-1
d_call: -
clone_size: -
j_call: TRBJ2-5
cdr3_aa: CASSLLGRVMGAQYF
cdr3_nt: TGCGCCAGCAGCTTGTTAGGCAGAGTTATGGGGGCCCAGTACTTC

v_call: TRBV6-5
d_call: -
clone_size: few
j_call: TRBJ2-2
cdr3_aa: CASSYRGPNTGELFF
cdr3_nt: TGTGCCAGCAGTTACAGAGGGCCGAACACCGGGGAGCTGTTTTTT

v_call: TRBV20-1
d_call: -
clone_size: few
j_call: TRBJ2-5
cdr3_aa: CSARDGETQYF
cdr3_nt: TGCAGTGCTAGAGATGGGGAGACCCAGTACTTC

v_call: TRBV7-6
d_call: -
clone_size: many
j_call: TRBJ2-5
cdr3_aa: CASSLRSMGLGETQYF
cdr3_nt: TGTGCCAGCAGCTTAAGGTCCATGGGGCTCGGGGAGACCCAGTACTTC

v_call: TRBV2
d_call: -
clone_size: -
j_call: TRBJ1-5
cdr3_aa: CASSGTSNQPQHF
cdr3_nt: TGTGCCAGCAGTGGCACGTCGAATCAGCCCCAGCATTTT

v_call: TRBV6-5
d_call: -
clone_size: few
j_call: TRBJ1-2
cdr3_aa: CASSYSTAGGYTF
cdr3_nt: TGTGCCAGCAGTTACTCCACCGCCGGAGGCTACACCTTC

v_call: TRBV5-1
d_call: TRBD1
clone_size: -
j_call: TRBJ2-7
cdr3_aa: CASSLRDSSYEQYF
cdr3_nt: TGCGCCAGCAGCCTAAGGGACAGCTCCTACGAGCAGTACTTC

v_call: TRBV5-6
d_call: TRBD1
clone_size: -
j_call: TRBJ2-7
cdr3_aa: CASSLAGTGGYEQYF
cdr3_nt: TGTGCCAGCAGCTTGGCCGGGACAGGGGGCTACGAGCAGTACTTC

v_call: TRBV30
d_call: -
clone_size: -
j_call: TRBJ1-1
cdr3_aa: CASYRQVQMNTEAFF
cdr3_nt: TGTGCCAGCTACCGACAGGTCCAGATGAACACTGAAGCTTTCTTT

v_call: TRBV6-1
d_call: TRBD1
clone_size: -
j_call: TRBJ1-5
cdr3_aa: CASSETGARYSNQPQHF
cdr3_nt: TGTGCCAGCAGTGAGACAGGGGCCCGGTATAGCAATCAGCCCCAGCATTTT

v_call: TRBV4-3
d_call: -
clone_size: -
j_call: TRBJ2-7
cdr3_aa: CASSQDWVSSSYEQYF
cdr3_nt: TGCGCCAGCAGCCAAGATTGGGTTTCGAGCTCCTACGAGCAGTACTTC

v_call: TRBV4-3
d_call: TRBD1
clone_size: -
j_call: TRBJ1-2
cdr3_aa: CASSQDRTGHNYGYTF
cdr3_nt: TGCGCCAGCAGCCAAGATAGGACAGGACACAACTATGGCTACACCTTC

v_call: TRBV2
d_call: -
clone_size: -
j_call: TRBJ1-3
cdr3_aa: CASSEDWTVGNTIYF
cdr3_nt: TGTGCCAGCAGTGAAGACTGGACAGTAGGAAACACCATATATTTT

v_call: TRBV6-1
d_call: -
clone_size: few
j_call: TRBJ1-3
cdr3_aa: CASSEASAAGGNTIYF
cdr3_nt: TGTGCCAGCAGTGAAGCTTCGGCCGCCGGTGGAAACACCATATATTTT

v_call: TRBV5-6
d_call: -
clone_size: -
j_call: TRBJ1-6
cdr3_aa: CASRFYGQSNSPLHF
cdr3_nt: TGTGCCAGCAGATTTTACGGACAGTCCAATTCACCCCTCCACTTT

v_call: TRBV6-1
d_call: -
clone_size: -
j_call: TRBJ1-2
cdr3_aa: CASSAGGNYGYTF
cdr3_nt: TGTGCCAGCAGTGCGGGTGGAAACTATGGCTACACCTTC

v_call: TRBV29-1
d_call: -
clone_size: few
j_call: TRBJ1-1
cdr3_aa: CSVEMGMNTEAFF
cdr3_nt: TGCAGCGTTGAAATGGGAATGAACACTGAAGCTTTCTTT

v_call: TRBV5-4
d_call: -
clone_size: -
j_call: TRBJ2-3
cdr3_aa: CATGAVSQYF
cdr3_nt: TGTGCCACCGGAGCGGTGTCGCAGTATTTT

v_call: TRBV6-5
d_call: -
clone_size: few
j_call: TRBJ1-2
cdr3_aa: CASFGNYGYTF
cdr3_nt: TGTGCCAGCTTCGGCAACTATGGCTACACCTTC

v_call: TRBV2
d_call: -
clone_size: many
j_call: TRBJ1-2
cdr3_aa: CASSVGRSNYGYTF
cdr3_nt: TGTGCCAGCAGTGTAGGGAGGAGTAACTATGGCTACACCTTC

v_call: TRBV30
d_call: -
clone_size: -
j_call: TRBJ1-2
cdr3_aa: CAWSSAVGGYTF
cdr3_nt: TGTGCCTGGAGTTCTGCCGTAGGGGGCTACACCTTC

v_call: TRBV7-7
d_call: -
clone_size: -
j_call: TRBJ1-1
cdr3_aa: CASSLTLGTEAFF
cdr3_nt: TGTGCTAGCAGCTTAACGTTGGGCACTGAAGCTTTCTTT

v_call: TRBV28
d_call: TRBD1
clone_size: -
j_call: TRBJ1-1
cdr3_aa: CASSFRDRTLFTEAFF
cdr3_nt: TGTGCCAGCAGTTTCCGGGACAGGACCCTCTTCACTGAAGCTTTCTTT

v_call: TRBV19
d_call: -
clone_size: -
j_call: TRBJ1-2
cdr3_aa: CASSMTGQNYGYTF
cdr3_nt: TGTGCCAGTAGTATGACAGGACAGAACTATGGCTACACCTTC